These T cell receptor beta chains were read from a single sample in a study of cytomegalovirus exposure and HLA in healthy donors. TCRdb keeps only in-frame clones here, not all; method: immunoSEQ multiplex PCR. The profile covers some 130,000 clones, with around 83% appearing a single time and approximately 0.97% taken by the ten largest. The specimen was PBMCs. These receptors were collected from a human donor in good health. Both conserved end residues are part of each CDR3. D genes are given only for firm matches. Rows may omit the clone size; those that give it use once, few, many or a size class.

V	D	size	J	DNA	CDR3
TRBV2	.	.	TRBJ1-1	TGTGCCAGCCCCCTATTTCCAGCTTTCTTT	CASPLFPAFF
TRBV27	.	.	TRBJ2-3	TGTGCCAGCAGTTTGATTACGGCAGATACGCAGTATTTT	CASSLITADTQYF
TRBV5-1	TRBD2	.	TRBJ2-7	TGCGCCAGCAGCGCCGGGGGGTGGTACTCCTACGAGCAGTACTTC	CASSAGGWYSYEQYF
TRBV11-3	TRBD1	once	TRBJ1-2	TGTGCCAGCAGCCAAAGAATCGGACAGGGAAACTATGGCTACACCTTC	CASSQRIGQGNYGYTF
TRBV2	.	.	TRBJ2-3	TGTGCCAGCAGTGAAGGGTCGAACCCCTGGGACACTAGCACAGATACGCAGTATTTT	CASSEGSNPWDTSTDTQYF
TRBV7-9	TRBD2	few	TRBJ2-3	TGTGCCAGCAGCTTAGGAAGGACGGGGGGGGCCAAAGATGCCCTCACGCAGTATTTT	CASSLGRTGGAKDALTQYF
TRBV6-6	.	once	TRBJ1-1	TGTGCCAGCAGACTAGGGACTTTGAACACTGAAGCTTTCTTT	CASRLGTLNTEAFF
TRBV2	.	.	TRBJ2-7	TGTGCCAGCAGTAGACTGGCCTACGAGCAGTACTTC	CASSRLAYEQYF
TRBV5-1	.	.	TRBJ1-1	TGCGCCAGCAGCTTGGCTTCGACTGGAGTGGTGCCCGAAGCTTTCTTT	CASSLASTGVVPEAFF
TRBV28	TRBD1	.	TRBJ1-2	TGTGCCATGGGAGGGACAGGGAACTATGGCTACACCTTC	CAMGGTGNYGYTF
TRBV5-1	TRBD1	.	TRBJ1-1	TGCGCCAGCAGCTCCCGACAGGGAGGGAACACTGAAGCTTTCTTT	CASSSRQGGNTEAFF
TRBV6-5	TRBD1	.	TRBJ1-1	TGTGCCAGCACGGACAGGGGGAACACTGAAGCTTTCTTT	CASTDRGNTEAFF
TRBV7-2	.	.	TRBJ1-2	TGTGCCAGCAGCCCGAAGACAGACAACTATGGCTACACCTTC	CASSPKTDNYGYTF
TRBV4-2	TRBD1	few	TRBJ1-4	TGTGCCAGCAGCCCCGGGGGACAGGGGGCGACTAATGAAAAACTGTTTTTT	CASSPGGQGATNEKLFF
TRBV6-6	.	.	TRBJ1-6	TGTGCCAGCAGTTATCCCTCCGCACCCCTCCACTTT	CASSYPSAPLHF
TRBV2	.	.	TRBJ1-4	TGTGCCAGCAGTGTAGAGGGCGCAAACGGATTT	CASSVEGANGF
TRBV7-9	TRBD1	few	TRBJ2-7	TGTGCCAGCAGCCCCCAGACAGGGGAATACGAGCAGTACTTC	CASSPQTGEYEQYF
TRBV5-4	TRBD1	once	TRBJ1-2	TGTGCCAGCAGCTTGGTAACCGGACAGGGTTATGGCTACACCTTC	CASSLVTGQGYGYTF
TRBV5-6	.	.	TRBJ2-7	TGTGCCAGCAGCGTAGGGGACAACTACGAGCAGTACTTC	CASSVGDNYEQYF
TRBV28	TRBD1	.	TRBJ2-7	TGTGCCAGCAGTTTACCGGGACAGGGGAGTTACGAGCAGTACTTC	CASSLPGQGSYEQYF
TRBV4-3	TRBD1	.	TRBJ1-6	TGCGCCAGCAGCCTCGACAGGGGTTCACCCCTCCACTTT	CASSLDRGSPLHF
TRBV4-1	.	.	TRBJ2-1	TGCGCCAGCAGCCAAGCTCCCACCCGGGGGGCAGGATACAATGAGCAGTTCTTC	CASSQAPTRGAGYNEQFF
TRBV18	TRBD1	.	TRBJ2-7	TGTGCCAGCTCACCGGTGGGGACAGGGACCGAGCAGTACTTC	CASSPVGTGTEQYF
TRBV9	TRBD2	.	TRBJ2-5	TGTGCCAGCAGCGTTCGCGACGGGGGGTACCAAGAGACCCAGTACTTC	CASSVRDGGYQETQYF
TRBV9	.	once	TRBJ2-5	TGTGCCAGCAGCGTATCAGGCAGTCCCCAAGAGACCCAGTACTTC	CASSVSGSPQETQYF
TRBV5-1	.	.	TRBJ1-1	TGCGCCAGCAGCTTGATATCAGGGGAAGCTTTCTTT	CASSLISGEAFF
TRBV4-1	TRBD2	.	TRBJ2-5	TGCGCCAGCAGCCATGCTAGCGGGGGCCCTATACAAGAGACCCAGTACTTC	CASSHASGGPIQETQYF